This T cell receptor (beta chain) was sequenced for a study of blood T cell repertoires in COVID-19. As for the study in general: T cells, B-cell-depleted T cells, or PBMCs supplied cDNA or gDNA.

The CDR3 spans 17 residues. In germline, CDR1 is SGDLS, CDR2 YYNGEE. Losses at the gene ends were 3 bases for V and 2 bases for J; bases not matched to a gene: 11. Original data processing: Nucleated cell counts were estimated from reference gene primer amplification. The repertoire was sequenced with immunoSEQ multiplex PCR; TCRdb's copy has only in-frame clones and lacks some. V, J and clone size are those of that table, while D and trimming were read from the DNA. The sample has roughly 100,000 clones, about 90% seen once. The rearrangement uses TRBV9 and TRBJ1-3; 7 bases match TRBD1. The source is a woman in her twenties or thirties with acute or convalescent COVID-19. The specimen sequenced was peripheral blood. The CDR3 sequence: CASSGSYRGRAGNTIYF. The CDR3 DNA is TGTGCCAGCAGCGGATCCTACAGGGGTCGGGCTGGAAACACCATATATTTT.